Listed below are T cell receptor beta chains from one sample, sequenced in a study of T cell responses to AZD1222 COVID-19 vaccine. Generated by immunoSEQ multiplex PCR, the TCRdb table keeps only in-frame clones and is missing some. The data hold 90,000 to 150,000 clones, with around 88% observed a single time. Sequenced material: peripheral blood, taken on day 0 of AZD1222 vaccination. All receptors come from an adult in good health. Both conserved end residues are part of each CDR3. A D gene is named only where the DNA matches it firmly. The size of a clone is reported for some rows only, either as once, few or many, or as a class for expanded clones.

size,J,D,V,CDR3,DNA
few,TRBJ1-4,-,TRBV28,CASSLSGQTEKLFF,TGTGCCAGCAGTTTATCCGGACAGACTGAAAAACTGTTTTTT
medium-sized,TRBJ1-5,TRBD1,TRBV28,CASSSLGTGGSRQPQHF,TGTGCCAGCAGTTCGCTAGGGACAGGGGGTTCGCGGCAGCCCCAGCATTTT
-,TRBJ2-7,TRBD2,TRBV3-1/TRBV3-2,CASSQEGWGGGYEQYF,TGTGCCAGCAGCCAAGAGGGCTGGGGGGGAGGCTACGAGCAGTACTTC
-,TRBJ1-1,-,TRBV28,CASSFRTTRGAFF,TGTGCCAGCAGTTTTAGGACAACCCGAGGAGCTTTCTTT
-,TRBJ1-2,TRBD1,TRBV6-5,CASRGGQGFYGYTF,TGTGCCAGCAGGGGGGGACAGGGCTTCTATGGCTACACCTTC
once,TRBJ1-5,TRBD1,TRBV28,CASSLWTGGGNQPQHF,TGTGCCAGCAGTTTATGGACAGGGGGCGGCAATCAGCCCCAGCATTTT
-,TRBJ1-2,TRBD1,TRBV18,CASSPGATGTGAGYTF,TGTGCCAGCTCACCCGGCGCAACCGGGACAGGGGCCGGCTACACCTTC
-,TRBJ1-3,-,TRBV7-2,CASSLDAGSSGNTIYF,TGTGCCAGCAGCTTAGATGCCGGCAGCTCTGGAAACACCATATATTTT
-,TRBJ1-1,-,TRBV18,CASSTDTEAFF,TGTGCCAGCTCCACCGACACTGAAGCTTTCTTT
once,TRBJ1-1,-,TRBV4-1,CASSQDGIGGQDEAFF,TGCGCCAGCAGCCAAGATGGTATTGGGGGGCAAGATGAAGCTTTCTTT
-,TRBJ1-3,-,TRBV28,CASSSGGPPQNTIYF,TGTGCCAGCAGCTCTGGAGGGCCGCCCCAAAACACCATATATTTT
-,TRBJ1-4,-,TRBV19,CASTQQQNGKLFF,TGTGCCAGTACGCAGCAACAGAACGGAAAACTGTTTTTT
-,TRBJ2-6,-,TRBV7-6,CATSGANVLTF,TGTGCCACGTCTGGGGCCAACGTCCTGACTTTC
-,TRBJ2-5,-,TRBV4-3,CASSQDRLYQETQYF,TGCGCCAGCAGCCAAGATCGACTGTACCAAGAGACCCAGTACTTC
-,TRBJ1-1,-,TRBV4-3,CASSQEVGAGTEAFF,TGCGCCAGCAGCCAAGAGGTAGGGGCGGGTACTGAAGCTTTCTTT
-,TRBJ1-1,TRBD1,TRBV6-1,CASREDRVMNTEAFF,TGTGCCAGCAGGGAAGACAGGGTCATGAACACTGAAGCTTTCTTT
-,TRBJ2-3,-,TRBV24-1,CATSDSGSSTDTQYF,TGTGCCACCAGTGATTCTGGCTCTAGCACAGATACGCAGTATTTT
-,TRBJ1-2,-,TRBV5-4,CASSLQGSYGYTF,TGTGCCAGCAGCCTTCAGGGGAGCTATGGCTACACCTTC
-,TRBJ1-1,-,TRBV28,CASRAGQGYTEAFF,TGTGCCAGCAGGGCCGGACAAGGGTACACTGAAGCTTTCTTT
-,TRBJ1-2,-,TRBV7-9,CASSSGDYGYTF,TGTGCCAGCAGCTCCGGGGACTATGGCTACACCTTC
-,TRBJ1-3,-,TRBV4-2,CASSQSPTGNSGNTIYF,TGTGCCAGCAGCCAGTCCCCTACGGGGAACTCTGGAAACACCATATATTTT
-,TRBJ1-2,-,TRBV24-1,CATSADTNYGYTF,TGTGCCACCAGTGCAGACACTAACTATGGCTACACCTTC
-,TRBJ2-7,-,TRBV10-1,CASSEIRALFSYEQYF,TGCGCCAGCAGTGAGATCAGGGCCTTGTTCTCCTACGAGCAGTACTTC
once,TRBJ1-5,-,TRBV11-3,CASSLSDKSNQPQHF,TGTGCCAGCAGCTTATCAGACAAAAGCAATCAGCCCCAGCATTTT
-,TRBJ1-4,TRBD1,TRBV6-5,CASSYQNRGPGEKLFF,TGTGCCAGCAGCTACCAAAACAGGGGGCCGGGTGAAAAACTGTTTTTT
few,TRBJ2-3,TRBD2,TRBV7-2,CASSFLSSGGRSDTQYF,TGTGCCAGCAGCTTTCTGTCTAGCGGGGGGAGGTCAGATACGCAGTATTTT
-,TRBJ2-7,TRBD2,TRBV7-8,CASTHTGGQKYEQYF,TGTGCCAGCACCCACACGGGGGGGCAGAAATACGAGCAGTACTTC
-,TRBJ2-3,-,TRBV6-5,CASSYSWGTDTQYF,TGTGCCAGCAGTTATTCCTGGGGCACAGATACGCAGTATTTT